The sequence of this TCR beta chain was determined in a study of preoperative IRX-2 immunotherapy in early breast cancer. TCRdb's table, derived via immunoSEQ multiplex PCR, lists solely in-frame clones and lacks some. The sample contains 35,000 to 50,000 clones, roughly 95% of which appear only once. The germline V and J ends were trimmed by 0 bases and 4 bases, with 11 bases remaining between them. Germline CDR1 is SGHRS and CDR2 is YFSETQ. The CDR3 covers 15 residues. Treatment defined: preoperative locoregional IRX-2 cytokine immunotherapy. This phase Ib study tested locoregional IRX-2 cytokine immunotherapy given before surgery.

The material was tumor tissue, obtained after IRX-2 immunotherapy. This TCR came from a human donor with breast cancer. The genes are TRBV5-1 and TRBJ2-1; D is undetermined. CDR3 sequence: CASSLVAGRYNEQFF. In DNA, the CDR3 is TGCGCCAGCAGCTTGGTTGCCGGCAGATACAATGAGCAGTTCTTC.